Listed below are T cell receptor beta chains from one sample, sequenced in a study of T cell responses to AZD1222 COVID-19 vaccine. Sequencing used immunoSEQ multiplex PCR; TCRdb keeps in-frame clones, though not all of them. The data contain 100,000 to 120,000 clones, 70% to 90% of them singletons. The sample consisted of peripheral blood, taken 28 days after the second AZD1222 dose. Receptors originate from an adult who received the AZD1222 COVID-19 vaccine. Both conserved end residues are part of each CDR3. The order of the fields is J gene, V gene, CDR3 protein.

j_gene: TRBJ1-1
v_gene: TRBV10-2
CDR3aa: CASKTGNMNTEAFF

j_gene: TRBJ1-2
v_gene: TRBV12-3/TRBV12-4
CDR3aa: CASSYSNYGYTF

j_gene: TRBJ2-2
v_gene: TRBV9
CDR3aa: CASSPPSGRVGTGELFF

j_gene: TRBJ2-5
v_gene: TRBV6-1
CDR3aa: CASSENSQETQYF

j_gene: TRBJ1-5
v_gene: TRBV7-8
CDR3aa: CASSLRGQNSNQPQHF

j_gene: TRBJ2-2
v_gene: TRBV7-9
CDR3aa: CASSEGQGTGELFF

j_gene: TRBJ1-4
v_gene: TRBV7-8
CDR3aa: CASSLTGQFEKLFF

j_gene: TRBJ1-2
v_gene: TRBV12-5
CDR3aa: CASGLPVSRVYGYTF

j_gene: TRBJ1-1
v_gene: TRBV7-9
CDR3aa: CASSFSGGRTEAFF

j_gene: TRBJ1-6
v_gene: TRBV18
CDR3aa: CASSPRGLNSPLHF

j_gene: TRBJ1-2
v_gene: TRBV19
CDR3aa: CASSNRAPYGYTF

j_gene: TRBJ2-1
v_gene: TRBV30
CDR3aa: CAWKIDGGSYNEQFF

j_gene: TRBJ2-2
v_gene: TRBV30
CDR3aa: CAWSVYGRGPGTRFFTGELFF

j_gene: TRBJ1-2
v_gene: TRBV12-3/TRBV12-4
CDR3aa: CASSLPQSEGYTF

j_gene: TRBJ2-2
v_gene: TRBV24-1
CDR3aa: CATAGQNTGELFF

j_gene: TRBJ2-3
v_gene: TRBV5-1
CDR3aa: CASSFRTDTTDTQYF

j_gene: TRBJ2-3
v_gene: TRBV6-5
CDR3aa: CASSRDWLDTQYF

j_gene: TRBJ2-3
v_gene: TRBV7-3
CDR3aa: CASSRIGLAGTDTQYF

j_gene: TRBJ2-3
v_gene: TRBV6-5
CDR3aa: CASSRIWGTDTQYF

j_gene: TRBJ1-3
v_gene: TRBV9
CDR3aa: CASSPRGASGNTIYF

j_gene: TRBJ2-7
v_gene: TRBV25-1
CDR3aa: CASSDPPGHPTEQYF

j_gene: TRBJ2-5
v_gene: TRBV9
CDR3aa: CASSGAPPGTSGGSRETQYF

j_gene: TRBJ2-1
v_gene: TRBV4-1
CDR3aa: CASSQDGNHLGEQFF